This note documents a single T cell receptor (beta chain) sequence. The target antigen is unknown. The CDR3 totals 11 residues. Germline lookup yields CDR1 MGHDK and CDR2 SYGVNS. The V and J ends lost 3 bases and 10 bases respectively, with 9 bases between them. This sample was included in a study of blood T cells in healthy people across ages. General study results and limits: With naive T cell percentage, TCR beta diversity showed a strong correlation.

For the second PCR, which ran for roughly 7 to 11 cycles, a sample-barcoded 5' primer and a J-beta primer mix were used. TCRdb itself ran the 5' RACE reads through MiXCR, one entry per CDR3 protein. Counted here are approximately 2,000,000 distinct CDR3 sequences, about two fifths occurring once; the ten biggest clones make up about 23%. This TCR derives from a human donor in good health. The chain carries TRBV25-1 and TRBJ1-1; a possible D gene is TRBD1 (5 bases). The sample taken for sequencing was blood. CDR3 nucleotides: TGTGCCAGCAGTGATGGGGGAGGAGCTTTCTTT. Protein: CASSDGGGAFF.